In its sample, the clone carrying this T cell receptor (beta chain) was seen once. The target antigen is unknown. There are 11 residues in the CDR3. This record comes from a study of regulatory dendritic cells for organ transplantation. Study-wide points: Memory CD8+ clonal expansion seemed more limited with regulatory than mature dendritic cells.

Repertoires were generated with immunoSEQ multiplex PCR, while TCRdb's copy carries only in-frame clones and drops some. The sample gives under 45,000 clones, about 88% of which show up once; 0.05% to 0.07% is in the top ten. This receptor was obtained from a human donor in good health. The sequenced material came from naive CD4+ T cells from blood. Regarding subset: CD45RA+ naive T cells. The V gene is TRBV21-1, the J gene TRBJ1-1. TRBV21-1 is deemed a pseudogene. The CDR3 loop is CASSKGTGAVF. The CDR3 DNA is TGTGCCAGCAGCAAAGGGACCGGGGCGGTCTTT.